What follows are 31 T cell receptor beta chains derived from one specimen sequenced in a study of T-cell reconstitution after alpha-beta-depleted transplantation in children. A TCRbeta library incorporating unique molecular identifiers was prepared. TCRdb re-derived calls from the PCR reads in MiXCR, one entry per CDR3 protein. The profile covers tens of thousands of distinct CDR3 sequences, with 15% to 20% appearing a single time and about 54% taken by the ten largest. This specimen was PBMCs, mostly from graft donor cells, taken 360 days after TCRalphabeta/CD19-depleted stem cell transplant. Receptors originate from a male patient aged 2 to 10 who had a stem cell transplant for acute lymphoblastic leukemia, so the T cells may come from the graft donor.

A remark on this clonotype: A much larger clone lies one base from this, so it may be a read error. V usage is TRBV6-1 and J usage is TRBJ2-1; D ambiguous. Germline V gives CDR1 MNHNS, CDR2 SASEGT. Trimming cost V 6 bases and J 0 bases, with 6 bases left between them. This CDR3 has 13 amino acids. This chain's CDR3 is CASRSSSYNEQFF. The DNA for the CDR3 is TGTGCCAGCAGGAGTAGCTCCTACAATGAGCAGTTCTTC.

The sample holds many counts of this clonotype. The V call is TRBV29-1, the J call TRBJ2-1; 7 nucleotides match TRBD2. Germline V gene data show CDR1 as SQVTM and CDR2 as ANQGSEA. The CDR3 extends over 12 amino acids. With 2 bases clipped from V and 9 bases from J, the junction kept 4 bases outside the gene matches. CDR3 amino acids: CSVERLAAEQFF. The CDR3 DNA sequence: TGCAGCGTTGAACGACTAGCAGCTGAGCAGTTCTTC.

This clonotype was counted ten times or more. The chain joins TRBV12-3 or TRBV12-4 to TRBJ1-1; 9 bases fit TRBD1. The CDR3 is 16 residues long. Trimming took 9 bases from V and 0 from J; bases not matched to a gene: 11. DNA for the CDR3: TGTGCCAGTCACAGGGGGCACCTATTTCTGAACACTGAAGCTTTCTTT. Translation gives CASHRGHLFLNTEAFF.

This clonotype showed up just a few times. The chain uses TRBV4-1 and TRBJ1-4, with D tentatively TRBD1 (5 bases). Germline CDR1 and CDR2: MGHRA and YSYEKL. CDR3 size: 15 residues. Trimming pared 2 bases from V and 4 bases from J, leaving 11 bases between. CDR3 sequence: CASSQPGTFNEKLFF. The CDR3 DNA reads TGCGCCAGCAGCCAACCGGGGACGTTTAATGAAAAACTGTTTTTT.

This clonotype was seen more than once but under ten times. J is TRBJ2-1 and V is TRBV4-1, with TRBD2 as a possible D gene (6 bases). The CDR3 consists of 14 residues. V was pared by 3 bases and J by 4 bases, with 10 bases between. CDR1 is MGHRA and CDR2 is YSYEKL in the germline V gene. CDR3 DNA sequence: TGCGCCAGCAGCCAGGTAGCGGAATACAATGAGCAGTTCTTC. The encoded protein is CASSQVAEYNEQFF.

The CDR3 DNA is TGTGCCAGCAGTGTAGCGGGAGTTGGTGAGGCTGAGCAGTTCTTC. It yields the protein CASSVAGVGEAEQFF. The chain employs TRBV25-1 and TRBJ2-1; 9 nucleotides agree with TRBD2. The trim removed 4 bases at V and 9 bases at J, leaving 10 bases unmatched. In germline, CDR1 is MGHDK, CDR2 SYGVNS. The CDR3 extends over 15 amino acids.

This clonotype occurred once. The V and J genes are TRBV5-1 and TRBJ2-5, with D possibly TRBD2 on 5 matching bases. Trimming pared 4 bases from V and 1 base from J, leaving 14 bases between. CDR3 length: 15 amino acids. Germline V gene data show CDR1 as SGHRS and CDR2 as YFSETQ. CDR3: CASSRPASSQETQYF. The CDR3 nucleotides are TGCGCCAGCAGCAGACCGGCTAGCAGCCAAGAGACCCAGTACTTC.

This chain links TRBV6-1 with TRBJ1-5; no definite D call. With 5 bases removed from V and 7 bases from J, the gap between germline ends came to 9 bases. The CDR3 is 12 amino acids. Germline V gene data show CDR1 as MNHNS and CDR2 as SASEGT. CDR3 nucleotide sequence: TGTGCCAGCAGTTTTACCGGACAGCCCCAGCATTTT. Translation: CASSFTGQPQHF.

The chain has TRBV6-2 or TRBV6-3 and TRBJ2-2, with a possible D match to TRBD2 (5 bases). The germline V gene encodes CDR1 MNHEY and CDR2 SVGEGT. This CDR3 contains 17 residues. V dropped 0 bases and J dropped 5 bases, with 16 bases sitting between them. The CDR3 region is CASSYSWLAQRTGELFF. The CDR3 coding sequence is TGTGCCAGCAGTTACTCGTGGCTAGCCCAACGGACCGGGGAGCTGTTTTTT.

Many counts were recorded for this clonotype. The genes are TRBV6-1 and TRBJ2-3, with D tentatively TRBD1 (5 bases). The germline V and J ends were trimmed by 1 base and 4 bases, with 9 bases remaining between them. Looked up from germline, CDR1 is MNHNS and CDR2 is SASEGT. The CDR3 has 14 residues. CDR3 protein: CASSEGQGADTQYF. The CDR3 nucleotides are TGTGCCAGCAGTGAAGGGCAGGGTGCAGATACGCAGTATTTT.

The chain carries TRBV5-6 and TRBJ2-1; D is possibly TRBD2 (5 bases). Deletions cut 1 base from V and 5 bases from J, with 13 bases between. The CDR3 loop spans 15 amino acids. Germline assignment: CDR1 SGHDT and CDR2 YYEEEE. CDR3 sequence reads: CASSLKSSPNNEQFF. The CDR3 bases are TGTGCCAGCAGCTTGAAGTCTAGCCCTAACAATGAGCAGTTCTTC.

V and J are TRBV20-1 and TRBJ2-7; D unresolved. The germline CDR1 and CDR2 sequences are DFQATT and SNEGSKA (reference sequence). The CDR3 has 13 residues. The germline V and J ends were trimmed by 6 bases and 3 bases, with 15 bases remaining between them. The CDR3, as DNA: TGCAGTGCATACCGTGAGGCTGGCTACGAGCAGTACTTC. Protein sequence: CSAYREAGYEQYF.

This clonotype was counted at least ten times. CDR3 amino acids: CATWDRDDGEQYF. The CDR3 coding sequence is TGTGCCACCTGGGACAGGGATGATGGCGAGCAGTACTTC. The rearrangement uses TRBV10-3 and TRBJ2-7; 9 bases line up with TRBD1. Germline V lookup: CDR1 ENHRY, CDR2 SYGVKD. CDR3 size: 13 residues. The trim removed 10 bases at V and 6 bases at J, leaving 10 bases unmatched.

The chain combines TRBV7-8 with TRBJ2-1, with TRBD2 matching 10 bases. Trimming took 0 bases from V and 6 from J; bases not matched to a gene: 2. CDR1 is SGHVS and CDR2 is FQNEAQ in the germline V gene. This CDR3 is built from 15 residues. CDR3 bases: TGTGCCAGCAGCTTAGCGGCTAGCGGGAGCAATGAGCAGTTCTTC. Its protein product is CASSLAASGSNEQFF.

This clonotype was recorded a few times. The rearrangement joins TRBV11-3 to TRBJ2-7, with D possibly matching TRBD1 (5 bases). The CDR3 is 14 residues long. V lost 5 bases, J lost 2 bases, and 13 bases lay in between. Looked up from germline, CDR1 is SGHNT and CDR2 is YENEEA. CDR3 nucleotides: TGTGCCAGCAGCACCCGGACACCTCCCTACGAGCAGTACTTC. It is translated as CASSTRTPPYEQYF.

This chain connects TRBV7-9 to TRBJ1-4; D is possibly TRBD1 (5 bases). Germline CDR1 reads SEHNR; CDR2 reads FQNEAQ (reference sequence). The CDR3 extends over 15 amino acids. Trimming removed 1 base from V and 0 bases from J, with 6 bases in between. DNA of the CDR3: TGTGCCAGCAGCTTAGTCAGGGCAACTAATGAAAAACTGTTTTTT. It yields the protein CASSLVRATNEKLFF.

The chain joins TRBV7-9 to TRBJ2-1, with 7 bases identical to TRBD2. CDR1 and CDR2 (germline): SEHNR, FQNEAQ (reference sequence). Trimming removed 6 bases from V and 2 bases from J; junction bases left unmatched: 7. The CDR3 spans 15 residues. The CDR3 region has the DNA TGTGCCAGCAGGCTACTAGCGCAAACCTACAATGAGCAGTTCTTC. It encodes CASRLLAQTYNEQFF.

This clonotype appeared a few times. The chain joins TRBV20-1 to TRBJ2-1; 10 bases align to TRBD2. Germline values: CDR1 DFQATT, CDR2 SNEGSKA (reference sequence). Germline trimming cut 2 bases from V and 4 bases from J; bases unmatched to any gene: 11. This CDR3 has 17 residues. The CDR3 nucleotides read TGCAGTGCTAGACGGTCTAGCGGGAGTAGGATGTACAATGAGCAGTTCTTC. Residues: CSARRSSGSRMYNEQFF.

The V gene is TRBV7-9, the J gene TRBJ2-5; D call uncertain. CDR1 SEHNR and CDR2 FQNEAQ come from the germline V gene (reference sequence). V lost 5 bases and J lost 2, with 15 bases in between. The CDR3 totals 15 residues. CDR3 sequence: CASSPNLNRQETQYF. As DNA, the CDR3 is TGTGCCAGCAGCCCAAACCTTAATAGGCAAGAGACCCAGTACTTC.

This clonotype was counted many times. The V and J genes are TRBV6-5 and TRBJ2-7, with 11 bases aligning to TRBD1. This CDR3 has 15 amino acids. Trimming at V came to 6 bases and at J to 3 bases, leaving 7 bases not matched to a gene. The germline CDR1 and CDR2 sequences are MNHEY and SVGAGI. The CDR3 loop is CASSRDRGGFYEQYF. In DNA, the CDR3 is TGTGCCAGCAGCAGGGACAGGGGGGGATTCTACGAGCAGTACTTC.

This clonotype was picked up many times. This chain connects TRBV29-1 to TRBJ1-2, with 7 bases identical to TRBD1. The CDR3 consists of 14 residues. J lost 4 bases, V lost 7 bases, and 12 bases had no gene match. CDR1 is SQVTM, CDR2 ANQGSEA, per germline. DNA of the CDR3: TGCAGCGACGGACAACAGGGGTGGGGCTATGGCTACACCTTC. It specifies CSDGQQGWGYGYTF.

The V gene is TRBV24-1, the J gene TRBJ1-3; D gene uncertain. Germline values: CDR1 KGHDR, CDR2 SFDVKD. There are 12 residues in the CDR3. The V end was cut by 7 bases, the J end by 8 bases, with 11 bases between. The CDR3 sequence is CATSSRGYTIYF. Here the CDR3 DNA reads TGTGCCACCAGCTCTCGTGGGTACACCATATATTTT.

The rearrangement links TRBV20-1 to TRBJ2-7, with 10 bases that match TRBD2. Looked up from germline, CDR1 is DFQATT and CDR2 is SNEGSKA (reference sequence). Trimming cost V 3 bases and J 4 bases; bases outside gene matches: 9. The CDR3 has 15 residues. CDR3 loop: CSASLSGRAKYEQYF. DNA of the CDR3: TGCAGTGCTAGCTTGAGCGGGAGGGCCAAGTACGAGCAGTACTTC.

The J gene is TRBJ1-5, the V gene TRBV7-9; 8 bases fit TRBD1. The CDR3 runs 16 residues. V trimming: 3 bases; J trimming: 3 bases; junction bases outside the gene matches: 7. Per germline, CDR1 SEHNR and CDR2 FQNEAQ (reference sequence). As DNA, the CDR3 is TGTGCCAGCAGCTTCGCAGGGGGCGTGGCCAATCAGCCCCAGCATTTT. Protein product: CASSFAGGVANQPQHF.

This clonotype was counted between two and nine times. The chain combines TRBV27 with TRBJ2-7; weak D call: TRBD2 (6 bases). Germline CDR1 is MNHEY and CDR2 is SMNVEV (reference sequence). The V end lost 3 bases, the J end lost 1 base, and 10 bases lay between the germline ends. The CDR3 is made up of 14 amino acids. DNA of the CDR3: TGTGCCAGCAGTTTTCGGGGGTCTTCCTACGAGCAGTACTTC. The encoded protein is CASSFRGSSYEQYF.

The CDR3 loop reads CASSQRGRFNEQFF. The DNA of the CDR3 is TGCGCCAGCAGCCAACGCGGGAGATTCAATGAGCAGTTCTTC. The rearrangement joins TRBV4-1 to TRBJ2-1, with 7 bases fitting TRBD2. The CDR3 has 14 amino acids. Looked up from germline, CDR1 is MGHRA and CDR2 is YSYEKL. V was pared by 2 bases and J by 6 bases, with 4 bases of the junction left unmatched.

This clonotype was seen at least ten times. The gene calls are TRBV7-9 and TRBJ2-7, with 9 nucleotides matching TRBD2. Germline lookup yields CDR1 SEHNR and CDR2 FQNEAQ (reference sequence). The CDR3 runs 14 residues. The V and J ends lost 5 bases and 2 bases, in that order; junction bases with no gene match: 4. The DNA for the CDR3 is TGTGCCAGCAGCAATAGCGGGGGTACCTACGAGCAGTACTTC. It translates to CASSNSGGTYEQYF.

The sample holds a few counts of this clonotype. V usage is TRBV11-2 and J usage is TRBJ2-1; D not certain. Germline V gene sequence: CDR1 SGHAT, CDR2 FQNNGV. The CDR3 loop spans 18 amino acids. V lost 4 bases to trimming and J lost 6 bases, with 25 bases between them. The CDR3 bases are TGTGCCAGCAGCTCCATTCATCAGGATCCCCTTATTCGCAATGAGCAGTTCTTC. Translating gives CASSSIHQDPLIRNEQFF.

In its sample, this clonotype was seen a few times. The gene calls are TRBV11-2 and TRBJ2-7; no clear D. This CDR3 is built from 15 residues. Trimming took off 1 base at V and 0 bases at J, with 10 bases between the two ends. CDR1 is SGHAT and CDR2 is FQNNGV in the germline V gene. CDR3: CASSLVGRLSYEQYF. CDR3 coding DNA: TGTGCCAGCAGCTTAGTGGGCAGGCTCTCCTACGAGCAGTACTTC.

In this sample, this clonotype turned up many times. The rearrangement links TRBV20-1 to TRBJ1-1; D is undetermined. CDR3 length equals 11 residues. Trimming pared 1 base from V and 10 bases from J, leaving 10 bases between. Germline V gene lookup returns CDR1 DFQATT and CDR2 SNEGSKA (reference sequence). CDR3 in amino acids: CSARGPIGAFF. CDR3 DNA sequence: TGCAGTGCTAGAGGACCCATCGGAGCTTTCTTT.

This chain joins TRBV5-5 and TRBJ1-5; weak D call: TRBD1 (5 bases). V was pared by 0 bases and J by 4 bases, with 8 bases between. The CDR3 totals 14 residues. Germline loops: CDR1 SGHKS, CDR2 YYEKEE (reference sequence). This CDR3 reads CASSLAQVNQPQHF. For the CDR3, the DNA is TGTGCCAGCAGCTTGGCACAGGTGAATCAGCCCCAGCATTTT.